Following are 7 T cell receptor beta chains from one sample sequenced in a study of blood T cell repertoires in COVID-19. Method: immunoSEQ multiplex PCR; TCRdb's copy keeps in-frame clones and lacks some. Of about 270,000 clones in the sample, over 75% were seen once. Sample: PBMCs or T cells enriched from blood (not recorded which). The receptors originated from a woman aged 45-65 years with acute COVID-19.

The chain couples TRBV7-9 to TRBJ1-6, with 9 bases aligning to TRBD1. The CDR3 length is 18 residues. After removal of 2 bases from V and 6 bases from J, the junction contained 11 bases not matched to a gene. Germline CDR1 SEHNR, CDR2 FQNEAQ (reference sequence). The CDR3 sequence: CASSLPAGTGTGNSPLHF. The CDR3 nucleotides read TGTGCCAGCAGCTTACCAGCAGGGACAGGGACGGGTAATTCACCCCTCCACTTT.

This clone was seen just once. The chain recombines TRBV29-1 with TRBJ2-4; 12 bases line up with TRBD1. In germline, CDR1 is SQVTM, CDR2 ANQGSEA. The length of the CDR3 is 14 residues. J lost 9 bases, V lost 3 bases, and 6 bases had no gene match. The chain's CDR3 is CSVEGTGGFGIQYF. The DNA of the CDR3 is TGCAGCGTTGAGGGGACAGGGGGCTTCGGCATTCAGTACTTC.

The V gene is TRBV6-2 or TRBV6-3, the J gene TRBJ2-7, with D unresolved. The V gene lost 6 bases and the J gene lost 5 bases, with 17 bases spanning the gap. The CDR3 length is 14 residues. Per germline, CDR1 MNHEY and CDR2 SVGEGT. CDR3 sequence (DNA): TGTGCCAGCAGCCAGACACCCTTGAAGAACGAGCAGTACTTC. This sequence encodes CASSQTPLKNEQYF.

The rearrangement joins TRBV4-1 to TRBJ1-2; D possibly corresponds to TRBD1 (6 bases). The V gene's germline CDR1 is MGHRA and CDR2 YSYEKL. The CDR3 contains 16 residues. Trimming shortened V by 1 base and J by 4 bases, and 16 bases separated the two germline ends. The CDR3 DNA follows: TGCGCCAGCAGCCAAGGGGGCGGGGGGGCGACCTATGGCTACACCTTC. Translating gives CASSQGGGGATYGYTF.

The J gene is TRBJ1-4, the V gene TRBV5-1; the D gene is possibly TRBD1 (6 bases). The length of the CDR3 is 17 residues. CDR1 and CDR2 (germline): SGHRS, YFSETQ. The V end lost 0 bases, the J end lost 4 bases, and 16 bases lay between the germline ends. CDR3 amino acids: CASSLGGGAEINEKLFF. The DNA for the CDR3 is TGCGCCAGCAGCTTGGGTGGGGGCGCCGAAATTAATGAAAAACTGTTTTTT.

This clone was found a few times. The rearrangement joins TRBV5-1 to TRBJ2-7; D call uncertain. V shed 2 bases and J shed 2 bases, with 8 bases lying between them. Germline V CDR1 and CDR2: SGHRS, YFSETQ. The CDR3 runs to 13 residues. The CDR3 is CASSFDTAYEQYF. The CDR3 nucleotides read TGCGCCAGCAGCTTTGACACCGCCTACGAGCAGTACTTC.

The CDR3 DNA reads as TGTGCCAGCAGCTTACAGAAGAACACTGAAGCTTTCTTT. Amino acid sequence: CASSLQKNTEAFF. The rearrangement joins TRBV12-3 or TRBV12-4 to TRBJ1-1; the D is unclear. V lost 6 bases, J lost 1 base, and 9 bases lay in between. This CDR3 spans 13 amino acids.